Following are 8 T cell receptor beta chains from one sample sequenced in a study of OX40 agonist ivuxolimab in advanced cancers. The data were produced by immunoSEQ multiplex PCR, yet TCRdb's version contains in-frame clones alone and is incomplete. In the table there are 40,000 to 60,000 clones, roughly 85% of which are singletons. The sample here was CD4+ or CD8+ T cells sorted from blood, taken in a trial of the OX40 agonist ivuxolimab. These receptors were collected from an adult with an advanced solid tumor such as melanoma, head and neck, liver or kidney cancer.

V is TRBV7-9 and J is TRBJ1-1; D remains ambiguous. The CDR3 runs to 12 residues. V was clipped by 7 bases and J by 1 base, with 7 bases between them. Germline CDR1 is SEHNR and CDR2 is FQNEAQ (reference sequence). The CDR3 loop reads CASTPGNTEAFF. CDR3 DNA sequence: TGTGCCAGCACCCCGGGGAACACTGAAGCTTTCTTT.

In this sample, this clone turned up once. The chain links TRBV29-1 to TRBJ1-2, with D possibly TRBD1 on 6 matching bases. The CDR3 sequence is 11 residues long. V was trimmed by 8 bases and J by 8 bases, leaving 15 bases between them. Germline V lookup: CDR1 SQVTM, CDR2 ANQGSEA. CDR3 sequence reads: CSSAGASGYTF. The CDR3 coding sequence is TGCAGCTCAGCGGGGGCGTCGGGCTACACCTTC.

The chain joins TRBV27 to TRBJ2-1, with 8 bases identical to TRBD2. CDR1 is MNHEY and CDR2 is SMNVEV in the germline V gene (reference sequence). CDR3 size: 14 residues. J lost 7 bases, V lost 0 bases, and 2 bases had no gene match. CDR3 loop: CASSLSSGVNEQFF. Written as DNA, the CDR3 is TGTGCCAGCAGTTTATCTAGCGGGGTGAATGAGCAGTTCTTC.

The chain is built from TRBV7-2 and TRBJ1-5; no definite D call. The V gene's germline CDR1 is SGHTA and CDR2 FQGNSA. V was cut by 0 bases and J by 0 bases, with 6 bases left in between. The CDR3 spans 15 residues. The CDR3 spells CASSLAGGSNQPQHF. The CDR3 nucleotides read TGTGCCAGCAGCTTAGCAGGTGGTAGCAATCAGCCCCAGCATTTT.

The chain employs TRBV7-8 and TRBJ2-1, with TRBD2 identical over 13 bases. Germline values: CDR1 SGHVS, CDR2 FQNEAQ. After removal of 4 bases from V and 2 bases from J, the junction contained 2 bases not matched to a gene. The CDR3 is 16 residues long. CDR3 residues: CASSSGLAGAYNEQFF. In DNA, the CDR3 is TGTGCCAGCAGCTCCGGACTAGCGGGGGCCTACAATGAGCAGTTCTTC.

This clone appeared a few times. The rearrangement joins TRBV4-2 to TRBJ1-1; D ambiguous. The length of the CDR3 is 12 residues. CDR1 is LGHNA, CDR2 YNFKEQ, per germline. Trimming left V 3 bases short and J 6 bases short, with 8 bases between. DNA of the CDR3: TGTGCCAGCAGCCAGACACCCGCTGAAGCTTTCTTT. It yields the protein CASSQTPAEAFF.

This clone was counted once. This sequence joins TRBV4-1 and TRBJ1-4, with D tentatively TRBD1 (6 bases). Germline V gene lookup returns CDR1 MGHRA and CDR2 YSYEKL. The ends were cut back, 0 bases at V and 5 bases at J, with 13 bases in the middle. The CDR3 is 16 residues long. The DNA for the CDR3 is TGCGCCAGCAGCCAAGAATCGACAGGCTTCAATGAAAAACTGTTTTTT. Translating gives CASSQESTGFNEKLFF.

This clone was seen a handful of times. The gene calls are TRBV9 and TRBJ2-1, with D possibly matching TRBD1 (7 bases). Germline values: CDR1 SGDLS, CDR2 YYNGEE. This CDR3 comprises 12 residues. Between the trimmed V and J ends, which lost 7 bases and 8 bases, there was a span of 13 bases. The CDR3 DNA sequence: TGTGCCAGCGGTCAGGGGGGCGATGAGCAGTTCTTC. Amino acids: CASGQGGDEQFF.